This note documents a single T cell receptor beta chain sequence. Its antigen is currently unknown. The entry originates in a study of a mutant IDH1 vaccine in newly diagnosed glioma. Sample time point: week 11, during vaccination. Each dose delivered 300 ug of mutant IDH1 20-mer peptide subcutaneously with imiquimod. The CDR3 runs 16 residues. Germline V lookup: CDR1 MGHRA, CDR2 YSYEKL. Assay: immunoSEQ multiplex PCR; the TCRdb copy retains only in-frame clones and omits some. The table lists around 62,000 clones, approximately 89% of them singletons. The chain links TRBV4-1 to TRBJ2-5, with 8 bases lining up with TRBD2. Judging by the DNA end, TRBJ2-7 fits better; the J call may be wrong. The receptor was isolated from a man aged 35-49 years with glioma. The sample here was PBMCs, taken from a glioma patient whose treatment included an IDH1 peptide vaccine. The CDR3 reads CASSQVPSGLPYEQYF. The CDR3, as DNA: TGCGCCAGCAGCCAAGTGCCTAGCGGGCTGCCCTACGAGCAGTACTTC.